This note documents a single T cell receptor beta chain sequence. The data belong to a study of shared clonotypes between healthy human individuals. The CDR3 is 14 amino acids. The germline CDR1 and CDR2 sequences are SGHTA and FQGNSA. V was pared by 2 bases and J by 2 bases, with 10 bases between. Researchers partitioned CD4+ cells into CD45RA+ naive and CD45RA-negative memory subsets. Each replicate PCR on the sorted subsets used approximately 180 ng DNA (around 30,000 T cell genomes). The assay was immunoSEQ multiplex PCR, and TCRdb's table has in-frame clones only and misses some. The repertoire includes about 2.4 million clones, roughly 93% of them detected once, and about 0.39% sits in the top ten.

The receptor was derived from a man younger than 30 in good health. Some clones in this sample may be carry-over from other donors' samples. The V and J genes are TRBV7-2 and TRBJ2-7, with D tentatively TRBD2 (6 bases). Input material: naive CD4+ T cells from PBMCs. As to subset: CD45RA+ positively selected. The CDR3 DNA is TGTGCCAGCAGCTTATTCGGGAGTACCTACGAGCAGTACTTC. This translates into CASSLFGSTYEQYF.